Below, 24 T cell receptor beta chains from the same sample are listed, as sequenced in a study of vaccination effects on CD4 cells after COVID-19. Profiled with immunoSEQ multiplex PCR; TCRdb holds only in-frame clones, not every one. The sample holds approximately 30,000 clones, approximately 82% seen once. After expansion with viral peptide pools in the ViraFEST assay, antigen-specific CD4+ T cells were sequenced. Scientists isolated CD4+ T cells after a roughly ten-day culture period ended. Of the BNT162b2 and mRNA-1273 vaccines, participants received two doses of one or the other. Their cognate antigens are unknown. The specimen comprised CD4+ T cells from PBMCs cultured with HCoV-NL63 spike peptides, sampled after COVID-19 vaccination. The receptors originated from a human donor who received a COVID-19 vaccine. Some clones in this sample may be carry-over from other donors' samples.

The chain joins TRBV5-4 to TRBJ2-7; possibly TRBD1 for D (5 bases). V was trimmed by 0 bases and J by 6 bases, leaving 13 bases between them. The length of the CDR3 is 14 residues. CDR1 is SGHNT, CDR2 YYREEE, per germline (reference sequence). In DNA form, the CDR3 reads TGTGCCAGCAGCTTGGACAGGTCGGGTTCCGAGCAGTACGTC. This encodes CASSLDRSGSEQYV.

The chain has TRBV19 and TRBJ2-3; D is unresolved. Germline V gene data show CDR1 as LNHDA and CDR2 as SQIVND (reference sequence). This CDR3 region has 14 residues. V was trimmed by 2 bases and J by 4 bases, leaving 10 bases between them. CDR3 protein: CASSIMGNSDTQYF. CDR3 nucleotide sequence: TGTGCCAGTAGTATAATGGGTAATTCAGATACGCAGTATTTT.

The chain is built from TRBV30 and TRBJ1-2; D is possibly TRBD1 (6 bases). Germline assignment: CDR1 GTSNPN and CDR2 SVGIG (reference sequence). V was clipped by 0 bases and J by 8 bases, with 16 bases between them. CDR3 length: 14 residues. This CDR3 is CAWSVLRGAGGYTF. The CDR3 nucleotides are TGTGCCTGGAGTGTACTAAGGGGGGCGGGCGGCTACACCTTC.

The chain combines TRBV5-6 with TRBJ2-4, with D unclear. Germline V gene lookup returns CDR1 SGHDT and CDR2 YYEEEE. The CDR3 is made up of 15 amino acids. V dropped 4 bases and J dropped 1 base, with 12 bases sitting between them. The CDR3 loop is CASSQNSVAKNIQYF. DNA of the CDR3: TGTGCCAGCAGCCAAAATAGTGTGGCCAAAAACATTCAGTACTTC.

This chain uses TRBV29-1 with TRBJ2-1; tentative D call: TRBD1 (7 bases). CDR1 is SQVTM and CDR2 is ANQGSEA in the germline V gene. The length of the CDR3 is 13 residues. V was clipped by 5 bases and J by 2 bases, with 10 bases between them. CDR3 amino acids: CSVQGGPYNEQFF. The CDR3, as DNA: TGCAGCGTTCAGGGGGGCCCCTACAATGAGCAGTTCTTC.

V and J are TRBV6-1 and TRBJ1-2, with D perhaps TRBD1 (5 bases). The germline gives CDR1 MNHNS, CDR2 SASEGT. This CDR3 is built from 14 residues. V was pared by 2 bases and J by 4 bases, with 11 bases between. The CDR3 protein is CASSESRGGYGYTF. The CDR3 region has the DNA TGTGCCAGCAGTGAATCAAGGGGTGGCTATGGCTACACCTTC.

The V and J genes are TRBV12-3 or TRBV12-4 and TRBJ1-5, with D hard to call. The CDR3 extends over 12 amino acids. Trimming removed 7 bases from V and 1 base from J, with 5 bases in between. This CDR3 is CASTISNQPQHF. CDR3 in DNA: TGTGCCAGCACGATCAGCAATCAGCCCCAGCATTTT.

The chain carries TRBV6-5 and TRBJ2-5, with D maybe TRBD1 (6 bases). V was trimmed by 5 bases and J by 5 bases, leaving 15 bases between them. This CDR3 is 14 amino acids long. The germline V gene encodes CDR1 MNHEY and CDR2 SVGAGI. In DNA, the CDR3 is TGTGCCAGCAGTCAAATCACAGGGTGGGAGACCCAGTACTTC. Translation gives CASSQITGWETQYF.

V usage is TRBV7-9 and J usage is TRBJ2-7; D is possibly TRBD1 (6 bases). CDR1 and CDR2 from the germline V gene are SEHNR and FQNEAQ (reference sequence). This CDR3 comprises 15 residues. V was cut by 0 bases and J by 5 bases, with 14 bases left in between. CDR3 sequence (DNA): TGTGCCAGCAGCTTAGCATCAGGGGTTAGGAACGAGCAGTACGTC. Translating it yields CASSLASGVRNEQYV.

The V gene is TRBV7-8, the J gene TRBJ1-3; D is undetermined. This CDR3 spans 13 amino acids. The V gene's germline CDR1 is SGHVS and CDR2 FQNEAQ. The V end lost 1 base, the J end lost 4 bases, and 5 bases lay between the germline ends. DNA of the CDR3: TGTGCCAGCAGCTTAGTGATCGGAAACACCATATATTTT. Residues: CASSLVIGNTIYF. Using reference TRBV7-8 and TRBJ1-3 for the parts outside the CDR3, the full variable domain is GAGVSQSPRYKVAKRGQDVALRCDPISGHVSLFWYQQALGQGPEFLTYFQNEAQLDKSGLPSDRFFAERPEGSVSTLKIQRTQQEDSAVYLCASSLVIGNTIYFGEGSWLTVV.

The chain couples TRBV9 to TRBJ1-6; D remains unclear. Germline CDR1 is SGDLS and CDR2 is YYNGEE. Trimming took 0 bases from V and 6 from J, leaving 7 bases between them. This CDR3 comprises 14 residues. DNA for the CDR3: TGTGCCAGCAGCGTAGATGGAGTTAATTCACCCCTCCACTTT. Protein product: CASSVDGVNSPLHF.

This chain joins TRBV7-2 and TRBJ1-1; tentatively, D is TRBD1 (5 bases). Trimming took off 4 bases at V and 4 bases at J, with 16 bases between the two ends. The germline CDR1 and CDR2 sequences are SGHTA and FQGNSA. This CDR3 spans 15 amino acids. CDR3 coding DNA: TGTGCCAGCAGCTCGGGGGTCTTTTCGGGCACTGAAGCTTTCTTT. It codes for CASSSGVFSGTEAFF.

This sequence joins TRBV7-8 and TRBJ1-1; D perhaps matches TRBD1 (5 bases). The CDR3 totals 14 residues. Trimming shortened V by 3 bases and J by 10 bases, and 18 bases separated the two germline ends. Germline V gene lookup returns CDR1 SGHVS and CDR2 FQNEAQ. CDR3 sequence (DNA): TGTGCCAGCAGCTTTAGTTTCCAAGGGGATAGAGCTTTCTTT. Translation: CASSFSFQGDRAFF.

The CDR3 DNA sequence: TGTGCCACCAGTGATCCGGGACAGGGGCCCCCCAATGAGCAGTTCTTC. It is translated as CATSDPGQGPPNEQFF. The J gene is TRBJ2-1, the V gene TRBV24-1; 10 bases fit TRBD1. Germline V gives CDR1 KGHDR, CDR2 SFDVKD. The CDR3 runs 16 residues. J lost 6 bases, V lost 3 bases, and 7 bases had no gene match.

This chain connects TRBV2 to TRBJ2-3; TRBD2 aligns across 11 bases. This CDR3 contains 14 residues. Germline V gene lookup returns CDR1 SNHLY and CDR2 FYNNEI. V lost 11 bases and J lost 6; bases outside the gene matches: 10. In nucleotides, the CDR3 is TGTGCCTCCAGTCCTTCTAGCGGGGGGGATACGCAGTATTTT. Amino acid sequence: CASSPSSGGDTQYF. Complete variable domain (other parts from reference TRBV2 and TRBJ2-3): EPEVTQTPSHQVTQMGQEVILRCVPISNHLYFYWYRQILGQKVEFLVSFYNNEISEKSEIFDDQFSVERPDGSNFTLKIRSTKLEDSAMYFCASSPSSGGDTQYFGPGTRLTVL.

The CDR3 loop reads CASSFQWQGAGTEAFF. CDR3 coding DNA: TGTGCCAGCAGTTTTCAGTGGCAGGGGGCAGGCACTGAAGCTTTCTTT. The chain combines TRBV28 with TRBJ1-1; 8 bases are shared with TRBD1. J lost 4 bases, V lost 3 bases, and 10 bases had no gene match. The CDR3 is made up of 16 amino acids. CDR1 and CDR2 from the germline V gene are MDHEN and SYDVKM.

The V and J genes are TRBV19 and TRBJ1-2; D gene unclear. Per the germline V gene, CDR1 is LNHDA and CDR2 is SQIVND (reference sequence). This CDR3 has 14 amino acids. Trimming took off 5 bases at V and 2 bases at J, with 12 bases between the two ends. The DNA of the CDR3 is TGTGCCAGTAGTCCCCCACAGACGAACTATGGCTACACCTTC. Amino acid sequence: CASSPPQTNYGYTF.

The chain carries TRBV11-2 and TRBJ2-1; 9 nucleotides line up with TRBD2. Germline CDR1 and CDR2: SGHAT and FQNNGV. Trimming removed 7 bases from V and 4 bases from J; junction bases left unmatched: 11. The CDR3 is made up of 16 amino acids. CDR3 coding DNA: TGTGCCAGCACCCCTCGGGCTAGCGGGATTTACAATGAGCAGTTCTTC. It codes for CASTPRASGIYNEQFF. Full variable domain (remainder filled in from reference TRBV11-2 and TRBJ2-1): EAGVAQSPRYKIIEKRQSVAFWCNPISGHATLYWYQQILGQGPKLLIQFQNNGVVDDSQLPKDRFSAERLKGVDSTLKIQPAKLEDSAVYLCASTPRASGIYNEQFFGPGTRLTVL.

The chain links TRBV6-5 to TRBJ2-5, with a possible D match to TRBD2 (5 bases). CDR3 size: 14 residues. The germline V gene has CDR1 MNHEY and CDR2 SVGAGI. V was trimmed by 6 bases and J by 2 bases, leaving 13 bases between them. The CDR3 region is CASSRFGIQETQYF. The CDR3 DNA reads TGTGCCAGCAGCCGGTTCGGGATTCAAGAGACCCAGTACTTC.

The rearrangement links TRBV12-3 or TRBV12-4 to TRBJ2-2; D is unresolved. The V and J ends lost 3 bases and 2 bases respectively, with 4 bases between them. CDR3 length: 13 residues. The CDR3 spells CASSLFNTGELFF. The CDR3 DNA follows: TGTGCCAGCAGTTTGTTTAACACCGGGGAGCTGTTTTTT.

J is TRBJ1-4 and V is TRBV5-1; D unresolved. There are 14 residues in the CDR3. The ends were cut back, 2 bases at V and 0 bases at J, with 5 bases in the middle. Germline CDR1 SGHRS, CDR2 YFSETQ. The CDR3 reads CASSFGPTNEKLFF. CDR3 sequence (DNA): TGCGCCAGCAGCTTTGGCCCAACTAATGAAAAACTGTTTTTT.

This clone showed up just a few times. The CDR3 DNA follows: TGCGCCAGCAGACAAACTGGCGCCGGGGAGCTGTTTTTT. Its protein product is CASRQTGAGELFF. The gene calls are TRBV10-1 and TRBJ2-2; D is ambiguous. Germline V lookup: CDR1 WNHNN, CDR2 SYGVQD (reference sequence). Trimming removed 6 bases from V and 6 bases from J, with 11 bases in between. The CDR3 consists of 13 residues.

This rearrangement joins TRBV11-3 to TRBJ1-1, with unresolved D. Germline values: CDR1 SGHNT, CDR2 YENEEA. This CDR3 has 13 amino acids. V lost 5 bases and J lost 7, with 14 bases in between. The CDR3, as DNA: TGTGCCAGCAGCCTACGCGGACGCGATGAAGCTTTCTTT. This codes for CASSLRGRDEAFF. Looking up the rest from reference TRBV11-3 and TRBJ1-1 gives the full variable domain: EAGVVQSPRYKIIEKKQPVAFWCNPISGHNTLYWYLQNLGQGPELLIRYENEEAVDDSQLPKDRFSAERLKGVDSTLKIQPAELGDSAVYLCASSLRGRDEAFFGQGTRLTVV.

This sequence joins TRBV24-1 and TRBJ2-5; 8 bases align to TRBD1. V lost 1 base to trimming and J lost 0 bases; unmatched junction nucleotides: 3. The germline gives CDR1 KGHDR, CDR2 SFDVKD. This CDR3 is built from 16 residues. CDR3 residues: CATSDFRTGYQETQYF. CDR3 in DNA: TGTGCCACCAGTGATTTCCGGACAGGGTACCAAGAGACCCAGTACTTC.